Shown below are 32 T cell receptor beta chains from a single sample sequenced in a study of sequential checkpoint blockade in melanoma. Repertoires were generated with immunoSEQ multiplex PCR, while TCRdb's copy carries only in-frame clones and drops some. The sample includes approximately 5,000 clones, 70% to 90% of them seen just once. Treatment given: randomized to nivolumab then ipilimumab (arm A) or the reverse (arm B). The input for sequencing was CD8+ T cells sorted from blood (inferred from file names), taken from a patient given nivolumab and ipilimumab in sequence. These TCRs come from a human donor with melanoma.

J is TRBJ2-7 and V is TRBV27; the match to TRBD2 covers 11 bases. The CDR3 runs to 15 residues. The germline V gene encodes CDR1 MNHEY and CDR2 SMNVEV (reference sequence). J was trimmed by 2 bases and V by 5 bases; bases with no gene match: 5. The CDR3 region is CASSIGTSGTYEQYF. DNA for the CDR3: TGTGCCAGCAGTATCGGGACTAGCGGTACCTACGAGCAGTACTTC.

This clone was found once. The chain carries TRBV6-5 and TRBJ1-1; no clear D. CDR1 is MNHEY and CDR2 is SVGAGI in the germline V gene. This CDR3 contains 13 residues. V lost 7 bases and J 7 bases, leaving 16 bases between the germline ends. Here the CDR3 reads CASTLSPRVEAFF. The DNA for the CDR3 is TGTGCCAGCACCCTCTCCCCGAGAGTTGAAGCTTTCTTT.

The chain's CDR3 is CASRGTSGIPFF. The CDR3 DNA reads TGTGCCAGCAGGGGTACTAGCGGGATCCCGTTCTTC. The rearrangement links TRBV2 to TRBJ2-1; 10 bases are a match to TRBD2. The germline CDR1 and CDR2 sequences are SNHLY and FYNNEI. The CDR3 runs to 12 residues. The V segment lost 6 bases and the J segment 15 bases; nucleotides outside the gene matches: 8.

CDR3: CSVMTGGLTNEKLFF. The DNA of the CDR3 is TGCAGCGTCATGACAGGGGGCTTAACTAATGAAAAACTGTTTTTT. V is TRBV29-1 and J is TRBJ1-4; 10 bases map to TRBD1. The CDR3 is 15 amino acids. The junction had 5 bases not matched to a gene; V was cut back by 6 bases and J by 1 base. Germline assignment: CDR1 SQVTM and CDR2 ANQGSEA.

This clone appeared once. The chain couples TRBV5-4 to TRBJ2-2, with D uncertain. The V and J ends lost 0 bases and 0 bases respectively, with 12 bases between them. The CDR3 runs to 17 residues. CDR1 is SGHNT and CDR2 is YYREEE in the germline V gene (reference sequence). The CDR3 DNA reads as TGTGCCAGCAGCTTGGCGGTCTTAGTACCGAACACCGGGGAGCTGTTTTTT. Its protein is CASSLAVLVPNTGELFF.

CDR3 sequence (DNA): TGTGCCAGTAGTGTGGGACAGGGGGGGTTTAATGAGCAGTTCTTC. It translates to CASSVGQGGFNEQFF. V is TRBV19 and J is TRBJ2-1; 11 bases match TRBD1. Germline V gene data show CDR1 as LNHDA and CDR2 as SQIVND (reference sequence). The J segment lost 7 bases and the V segment lost 5 bases, leaving 7 bases of the junction unmatched. The CDR3 covers 15 residues.

The V and J genes are TRBV29-1 and TRBJ2-1, with 10 bases aligning to TRBD1. Losses at the gene ends were 8 bases for V and 8 bases for J; bases not matched to a gene: 12. This CDR3 comprises 14 residues. Germline V gene lookup returns CDR1 SQVTM and CDR2 ANQGSEA. This chain's CDR3 is CSTKEGQGWDEQFF. The CDR3 bases are TGCAGCACAAAGGAGGGACAGGGGTGGGATGAGCAGTTCTTC.

The rearrangement joins TRBV21-1 to TRBJ1-1. TRBV21-1 is a pseudogene segment. The CDR3 sequence is 15 residues long. CDR3 sequence: CASGLGGGLGTEAFF. The CDR3 coding sequence is TGTGCCAGCGGCCTAGGGGGGGGTTTGGGCACTGAAGCTTTCTTT.

The table lists this clone with a count of one. The CDR3 DNA reads TGTGCCAGCAGCGTACTAGCGGGACTATACGAGCAGTACTTC. Residues: CASSVLAGLYEQYF. The rearrangement links TRBV11-2 to TRBJ2-7; 10 bases are a match to TRBD2. Germline assignment: CDR1 SGHAT and CDR2 FQNNGV. There are 14 residues in the CDR3. With 5 bases clipped from V and 4 bases from J, the junction kept 5 bases outside the gene matches. Drawing the rest from reference TRBV11-2 and TRBJ2-7, the complete variable domain is EAGVAQSPRYKIIEKRQSVAFWCNPISGHATLYWYQQILGQGPKLLIQFQNNGVVDDSQLPKDRFSAERLKGVDSTLKIQPAKLEDSAVYLCASSVLAGLYEQYFGPGTRLTVT.

The V and J genes are TRBV7-6 and TRBJ2-7, with TRBD1 identical over 8 bases. This CDR3 has 15 amino acids. Germline CDR1 and CDR2: SGHVS and FNYEAQ. Germline trimming cut 4 bases from V and 2 bases from J; bases unmatched to any gene: 7. This CDR3 reads CASSSGDRPPYEQYF. CDR3 coding DNA: TGTGCCAGCAGCTCCGGGGACAGGCCGCCCTACGAGCAGTACTTC.

The table lists this clone with a count of one. This chain joins TRBV28 and TRBJ2-7; D not certain. The CDR3 runs to 12 residues. Deletions cut 4 bases from V and 4 bases from J, with 8 bases between. Germline CDR1 reads MDHEN; CDR2 reads SYDVKM. In DNA, the CDR3 is TGTGCCAGCAGTTCTCGCAGGTACGAGCAGTACTTC. This sequence encodes CASSSRRYEQYF.

The chain is built from TRBV29-1 and TRBJ2-1, with 15 bases fitting TRBD2. The CDR3 totals 17 residues. Germline V gene data show CDR1 as SQVTM and CDR2 as ANQGSEA. After removal of 7 bases from V and 0 bases from J, the junction contained 7 bases not matched to a gene. The CDR3, as DNA: TGCAGCGCGGGGGGGACTAGCGGGAGGAGCTCCTACAATGAGCAGTTCTTC. Translation: CSAGGTSGRSSYNEQFF.

J is TRBJ2-7 and V is TRBV29-1, with 10 bases lining up with TRBD2. The V gene end was trimmed by 2 bases and the J gene end by 0 bases; junction bases not matched to a gene: 10. Germline V gene sequence: CDR1 SQVTM, CDR2 ANQGSEA. The CDR3 extends over 17 amino acids. CDR3 amino acids: CSVELGGLAGVSYEQYF. CDR3 nucleotides: TGCAGCGTTGAACTTGGGGGGCTAGCGGGAGTCTCCTACGAGCAGTACTTC.

The chain uses TRBV2 and TRBJ2-4; 8 bases are a match to TRBD1. In germline, CDR1 is SNHLY, CDR2 FYNNEI. CDR3 size: 15 residues. The V and J ends lost 6 bases and 6 bases, in that order; junction bases with no gene match: 10. This CDR3 reads CASRVRTGSLNIQYF. The CDR3 DNA sequence: TGTGCCAGCAGGGTCAGGACAGGGAGTTTAAACATTCAGTACTTC.

This clone was seen a handful of times. This chain connects TRBV7-9 to TRBJ2-1; a weak D match, TRBD1 (6 bases). This CDR3 comprises 12 residues. The germline V gene encodes CDR1 SEHNR and CDR2 FQNEAQ (reference sequence). The V gene lost 1 base and the J gene lost 14 bases, with 12 bases spanning the gap. The CDR3 DNA reads as TGTGCCAGCAGCTTAGGAGGGGGACCGGAGTTCTTC. Translation: CASSLGGGPEFF. The entire variable domain, with the rest obtained from reference TRBV7-9 and TRBJ2-1, is as follows: DTGVSQNPRHKITKRGQNVTFRCDPISEHNRLYWYRQTLGQGPEFLTYFQNEAQLEKSRLLSDRFSAERPKGSFSTLEIQRTEQGDSAMYLCASSLGGGPEFFGPGTRLTVL.

This clone appeared a single time. This chain connects TRBV4-1 to TRBJ2-7, with a tentative D call TRBD1 (6 bases). This CDR3 has 14 amino acids. V was cut by 4 bases and J by 2 bases, with 12 bases left in between. Germline V gene sequence: CDR1 MGHRA, CDR2 YSYEKL. The CDR3 DNA follows: TGCGCCAGCAGCCCCAGACAGGCGGCCTACGAGCAGTACTTC. Translated: CASSPRQAAYEQYF.

This rearrangement joins TRBV27 to TRBJ2-3; TRBD1 matches 7 bases. The CDR3 length is 15 residues. The trim removed 7 bases at V and 1 base at J, leaving 8 bases unmatched. Germline assignment: CDR1 MNHEY and CDR2 SMNVEV (reference sequence). The DNA for the CDR3 is TGTGCCAGCACCAAGGGGGCGAGCGGCACAGATACGCAGTATTTT. This codes for CASTKGASGTDTQYF.

Points on this clone: Other DNA sequences of this sample code for an identical CDR3. This chain connects TRBV19 to TRBJ2-3; 12 bases agree with TRBD2. V lost 3 bases and J lost 6; bases outside the gene matches: 4. Germline V gives CDR1 LNHDA, CDR2 SQIVND (reference sequence). This CDR3 region has 15 residues. The CDR3 bases are TGTGCCAGTAGTATGACTAGCGGGAGTTTGGATACGCAGTATTTT. Residues: CASSMTSGSLDTQYF.

The chain recombines TRBV9 with TRBJ2-7, with D maybe TRBD2 (5 bases). Trimming removed 4 bases at V and 5 bases at J, with 13 bases between. Germline CDR1 is SGDLS and CDR2 is YYNGEE. The CDR3 is 13 amino acids. The CDR3, as DNA: TGTGCCAGCAGCCGAGGGCCCAGTAACGAGCAGTACTTC. Translating it yields CASSRGPSNEQYF. The full variable domain, with the rest looked up from reference TRBV9 and TRBJ2-7, is DSGVTQTPKHLITATGQRVTLRCSPRSGDLSVYWYQQSLDQGLQFLIQYYNGEERAKGNILERFSAQQFPDLHSELNLSSLELGDSALYFCASSRGPSNEQYFGPGTRLTVT.

In DNA form, the CDR3 reads TGTGCCAGCAGCCAAGTTAGCGGGATAAACATTCAGTACTTC. Amino acid sequence: CASSQVSGINIQYF. The rearrangement uses TRBV4-2 and TRBJ2-4; 8 positions agree with TRBD2. The CDR3 spans 14 residues. CDR1 and CDR2 (germline): LGHNA, YNFKEQ. Losses at the gene ends were 1 base for V and 6 bases for J; bases not matched to a gene: 2.

J is TRBJ1-5 and V is TRBV4-1; D is undetermined. Germline values: CDR1 MGHRA, CDR2 YSYEKL. Trimming took 0 bases from V and 5 from J, leaving 11 bases between them. This CDR3 comprises 15 residues. The CDR3 DNA sequence: TGCGCCAGCAGCCAAGATAGCGGAGGGTATCAGCCCCAGCATTTT. Encoded protein: CASSQDSGGYQPQHF.

This sequence joins TRBV19 and TRBJ1-5; 8 nucleotides line up with TRBD1. The CDR3 extends over 19 amino acids. CDR1 is LNHDA, CDR2 SQIVND, per germline (reference sequence). With V trimmed by 5 bases and J by 0 bases, 15 bases remained unmatched. The chain's CDR3 is CASSFFLGTGDYSNQPQHF. The CDR3 DNA reads TGTGCCAGTAGTTTCTTCTTAGGGACAGGTGATTATAGCAATCAGCCCCAGCATTTT.

The rearrangement joins TRBV19 to TRBJ2-7; tentative D call: TRBD1 (5 bases). CDR1 is LNHDA and CDR2 is SQIVND in the germline V gene (reference sequence). The CDR3 spans 14 residues. V was cut by 3 bases and J by 3 bases, with 12 bases left in between. CDR3 loop: CASSMSPTVYEQYF. The CDR3 DNA sequence: TGTGCCAGTAGTATGTCCCCGACAGTCTACGAGCAGTACTTC.

V usage is TRBV5-1 and J usage is TRBJ2-2; tentatively, D is TRBD1 (6 bases). The germline V and J ends were trimmed by 3 bases and 1 base, with 7 bases remaining between them. From germline, CDR1 is SGHRS and CDR2 YFSETQ. The CDR3 runs 14 residues. The DNA of the CDR3 is TGCGCCAGCAGCTCAGGGGTGAACACCGGGGAGCTGTTTTTT. This gives the protein CASSSGVNTGELFF. Full variable domain (remainder filled in from reference TRBV5-1 and TRBJ2-2): KAGVTQTPRYLIKTRGQQVTLSCSPISGHRSVSWYQQTPGQGLQFLFEYFSETQRNKGNFPGRFSGRQFSNSRSEMNVSTLELGDSALYLCASSSGVNTGELFFGEGSRLTVL.

This clone was seen once. V is TRBV6-1 and J is TRBJ1-2; tentatively, D is TRBD1 (6 bases). CDR1 is MNHNS, CDR2 SASEGT, per germline. V gave up 3 bases and J gave up 6 bases, with 11 bases separating them. This CDR3 is 13 amino acids long. The CDR3 nucleotides are TGTGCCAGCAGTGAGGTGGCAGGGGATGGCTACACCTTC. Translating it yields CASSEVAGDGYTF.

This sequence joins TRBV30 and TRBJ2-7; 10 nucleotides match TRBD2. Germline V gives CDR1 GTSNPN, CDR2 SVGIG (reference sequence). This CDR3 spans 13 amino acids. J gave up 7 bases and V 0 bases, and 3 bases lay outside the gene matches. The CDR3 reads CAWSVLAGNEQYF. CDR3 nucleotide sequence: TGTGCCTGGAGTGTACTAGCGGGAAATGAGCAGTACTTC.

The J gene is TRBJ2-2, the V gene TRBV11-2, with 12 nucleotides matching TRBD1. Trimming at V came to 5 bases and at J to 7 bases, leaving 11 bases not matched to a gene. The CDR3 is 17 amino acids. Germline V lookup: CDR1 SGHAT, CDR2 FQNNGV. CDR3 DNA: TGTGCCAGCAGCGAAACTCCCGGGACAGGGGGCCACGGGGAGCTGTTTTTT. The encoded protein is CASSETPGTGGHGELFF.

The genes are TRBV11-3 and TRBJ2-1, with 10 bases fitting TRBD2. CDR3 length: 17 residues. CDR1 SGHNT and CDR2 YENEEA come from the germline V gene. V lost 0 bases to trimming and J lost 7 bases; unmatched junction nucleotides: 9. As DNA, the CDR3 is TGTGCCAGCAGCTTAGATGGCACTAGCGGGATGGGGAATGAGCAGTTCTTC. Protein: CASSLDGTSGMGNEQFF.

The rearrangement joins TRBV4-3 to TRBJ1-1, with 7 bases identical to TRBD1. V was clipped by 3 bases and J by 4 bases; unmatched bases: 8. Germline V lookup: CDR1 LGHNA, CDR2 YSLEER. This CDR3 is 15 amino acids long. The CDR3 DNA is TGCGCCAGCAGCCACCGACAGGGCGTGTTCACTGAAGCTTTCTTT. Amino acids: CASSHRQGVFTEAFF.

V usage is TRBV23-1 and J usage is TRBJ2-7; D might be TRBD1 (7 bases). TRBV23-1 qualifies as an ORF whose function is uncertain. The CDR3 length is 18 residues. Trimming removed 4 bases at V and 4 bases at J, with 26 bases between. CDR3 DNA sequence: TGCGCCAGCAGTCGATCGTCCGGCCCAGGGGGGCGTGTATACGAGCAGTACTTC. Protein sequence: CASSRSSGPGGRVYEQYF.

About this clone: The sample has other DNA sequences that encode this CDR3 too. The V and J genes are TRBV5-5 and TRBJ2-2, with D perhaps matching TRBD1 (6 bases). Trimming cost V 1 base and J 7 bases, with 11 bases left between them. The CDR3 is 14 residues long. Germline CDR1 SGHKS, CDR2 YYEKEE (reference sequence). The CDR3 bases are TGTGCCAGCAGCTTGCCAGGGGCGGTCGGGGAGCTGTTTTTT. Translated: CASSLPGAVGELFF.

The chain recombines TRBV2 with TRBJ1-5; D may be TRBD1 (6 bases). Germline V gene data show CDR1 as SNHLY and CDR2 as FYNNEI. Trimming shortened V by 3 bases and J by 5 bases, and 8 bases separated the two germline ends. The CDR3 covers 13 residues. This CDR3 reads CASSDRGHQPQHF. The CDR3 DNA sequence: TGTGCCAGCAGTGACAGGGGCCATCAGCCCCAGCATTTT.